This T cell receptor (beta chain) was identified in a study of cytomegalovirus exposure and HLA in healthy donors. Whole-study context: Early released data comprised about 84 million unique TCRs from HLA-typed donors.

Study-wide findings and caveats: Some V segments, including TRBV6-2 and TRBV6-3, were excluded as indistinguishable.

Between the trimmed V and J ends, which lost 4 bases and 3 bases, there was a span of 6 bases. The CDR3 length is 11 residues. CDR1 and CDR2 from the germline V gene are SQVTM and ANQGSEA. As regards this clone: The antigen is unknown.

It was with 60 Vbeta and 13 Jbeta primers that the PCR ran. Only in-frame clones appear in the TCRdb table, and some are missing; sequencing was by immunoSEQ multiplex PCR. The table has roughly 120,000 clones, 79% seen once. This chain uses TRBV29-1 with TRBJ1-2; no firm D call. The TCR was taken from a man between 25 and 39 years old in good health and CMV-seropositive. Sequencing used PBMCs. CDR3 coding DNA: TGCAGCGTTGGTCCAGACTATGGCTACACCTTC. Residues: CSVGPDYGYTF.